This entry lists 24 T cell receptor beta chains sequenced from one sample in a study of blood T cell repertoires in COVID-19. Profiled with immunoSEQ multiplex PCR; TCRdb holds only in-frame clones, not every one. The table has approximately 66,000 clones, around 87% seen once; the top ten hold roughly 6.6%. The sample taken for sequencing was peripheral blood. The receptors were sampled from a man aged 55 to 70 with acute or convalescent COVID-19.

V usage is TRBV11-3 and J usage is TRBJ1-5, with TRBD1 identical over 9 bases. Germline V gene data show CDR1 as SGHNT and CDR2 as YENEEA. J gave up 7 bases and V 4 bases, and 2 bases lay outside the gene matches. The CDR3 sequence is 13 residues long. The CDR3 DNA is TGTGCCAGCAGCTCGGACAGGGGCCAGCCCCAGCATTTT. Translation gives CASSSDRGQPQHF.

The chain carries TRBV4-2 and TRBJ1-1; 8 bases are a match to TRBD1. From germline, CDR1 is LGHNA and CDR2 YNFKEQ. The CDR3 covers 14 residues. V lost 5 bases to trimming and J lost 4 bases; unmatched junction nucleotides: 6. Here the CDR3 DNA reads TGTGCCAGCAGCGAATACAGGGGGGTCACTGAAGCTTTCTTT. It codes for CASSEYRGVTEAFF.

The chain recombines TRBV6-2 or TRBV6-3 with TRBJ1-4; D gene unclear. Per germline, CDR1 MNHEY and CDR2 SVGEGT. The CDR3 contains 16 residues. The ends were cut back, 5 bases at V and 8 bases at J, with 21 bases in the middle. The CDR3 loop is CASSRLKPGVGEKLFF. The CDR3 bases are TGTGCCAGCAGTCGGCTTAAACCGGGAGTCGGAGAAAAACTGTTTTTT.

This rearrangement joins TRBV13 to TRBJ2-7; D not certain. The CDR3 is made up of 14 amino acids. CDR1 and CDR2 from the germline V gene are PRHDT and FYEKMQ (reference sequence). V lost 0 bases and J 4 bases, leaving 10 bases between the germline ends. In nucleotides, the CDR3 is TGTGCCAGCAGCTTAGGTCGGTCCCGTTACGAGCAGTACTTC. Its protein is CASSLGRSRYEQYF.

V and J are TRBV25-1 and TRBJ1-1; no definite D call. This CDR3 is built from 14 residues. Germline values: CDR1 MGHDK, CDR2 SYGVNS. Between the trimmed V and J ends, which lost 7 bases and 0 bases, there was a span of 12 bases. The DNA of the CDR3 is TGTGCCAGCACATCGGGTCATGTGAACACTGAAGCTTTCTTT. Translated, it gives CASTSGHVNTEAFF.

J is TRBJ2-1 and V is TRBV5-4, with 9 bases identical to TRBD1. The V segment lost 5 bases and the J segment 6 bases; nucleotides outside the gene matches: 9. Germline-derived CDR1 and CDR2 are SGHNT and YYREEE (reference sequence). This CDR3 has 15 residues. The CDR3 reads CASRLRTGVFNEQFF. The CDR3 DNA reads as TGTGCCAGCAGACTTAGGACAGGGGTCTTCAATGAGCAGTTCTTC.

The genes are TRBV6-2 or TRBV6-3 and TRBJ1-2, with a tentative D call TRBD1 (6 bases). This CDR3 has 14 amino acids. Germline-derived CDR1 and CDR2 are MNHEY and SVGEGT. Trimming stripped 7 bases from V and 4 bases from J, with 16 bases between. In nucleotides, the CDR3 is TGTGCCAGCAACCCACAGGGTACTCGCTATGGCTACACCTTC. Its translation: CASNPQGTRYGYTF.

V usage is TRBV10-2 and J usage is TRBJ2-5, with 7 bases aligning to TRBD1. Per germline, CDR1 WSHSY and CDR2 SAAADI. Unmatched junction bases numbered 3, after V lost 6 bases and J lost 5 bases. This CDR3 has 12 amino acids. In DNA, the CDR3 is TGCGCCAGCAGAGAACAGGGGGAGACCCAGTACTTC. The encoded protein is CASREQGETQYF.

The rearrangement uses TRBV9 and TRBJ2-1; 8 bases are a match to TRBD2. Per germline, CDR1 SGDLS and CDR2 YYNGEE. The CDR3 has 15 residues. Unmatched junction bases numbered 2, after V lost 1 base and J lost 2 bases. The CDR3 is CASSVTGGAYNEQFF. CDR3 DNA: TGTGCCAGCAGCGTAACCGGGGGGGCCTACAATGAGCAGTTCTTC.

The chain links TRBV5-1 to TRBJ1-2, with D possibly being TRBD1 (5 bases). V dropped 0 bases and J dropped 2 bases, with 5 bases sitting between them. The length of the CDR3 is 13 residues. Germline V gene data show CDR1 as SGHRS and CDR2 as YFSETQ. The CDR3 loop reads CASSLGQNYGYTF. In DNA form, the CDR3 reads TGCGCCAGCAGCTTGGGACAGAACTATGGCTACACCTTC.

This chain uses TRBV10-3 with TRBJ1-1, with a weak D call TRBD1 (5 bases). Trimming shortened V by 3 bases and J by 3 bases, and 14 bases separated the two germline ends. The germline gives CDR1 ENHRY, CDR2 SYGVKD. The CDR3 totals 15 residues. The CDR3 DNA follows: TGTGCCATCAGTGATCGTGGGGGGAGGCACACTGAAGCTTTCTTT. Protein product: CAISDRGGRHTEAFF.

The rearrangement links TRBV27 to TRBJ2-5, with TRBD1 as a possible D gene (5 bases). Per germline, CDR1 MNHEY and CDR2 SMNVEV (reference sequence). This CDR3 has 14 residues. Trimming took off 3 bases at V and 5 bases at J, with 13 bases between the two ends. Written as DNA, the CDR3 is TGTGCCAGCAGTTTCTTTGACAGCGTGGAGACCCAGTACTTC. Amino acids: CASSFFDSVETQYF.

The DNA of the CDR3 is TGTGCCAGCAGCTTGAGCCCCCGGGACAGTACTCATGGCTACACCTTC. It is translated as CASSLSPRDSTHGYTF. The chain carries TRBV11-2 and TRBJ1-2; 7 nucleotides line up with TRBD1. Trimming removed 3 bases from V and 6 bases from J; junction bases left unmatched: 13. Germline CDR1 is SGHAT and CDR2 is FQNNGV. The CDR3 sequence is 16 residues long.

The V call is TRBV6-5, the J call TRBJ1-4; a weak D match, TRBD1 (6 bases). Trimming removed 5 bases from V and 7 bases from J, with 17 bases in between. The CDR3 extends over 15 amino acids. Germline CDR1 MNHEY, CDR2 SVGAGI. CDR3 nucleotide sequence: TGTGCCAGCAGTCCTCAAGGGACCAGGGGTGAAAAACTGTTTTTT. This gives the protein CASSPQGTRGEKLFF.

CDR3 DNA sequence: TGTGCCAGCAGCTTTCTCGGGGGAGGCACAGATACGCAGTATTTT. Its translation is CASSFLGGGTDTQYF. The V call is TRBV11-3, the J call TRBJ2-3; D perhaps matches TRBD2 (6 bases). Germline values: CDR1 SGHNT, CDR2 YENEEA. The CDR3 runs to 15 residues. Deletions cut 3 bases from V and 1 base from J, with 11 bases between.

This clone was recorded once. The chain couples TRBV10-3 to TRBJ1-1; D may be TRBD1 (5 bases). The CDR3 is 12 residues long. Germline assignment: CDR1 ENHRY and CDR2 SYGVKD. V was trimmed by 10 bases and J by 5 bases, leaving 14 bases between them. CDR3 bases: TGTGCCACCGGGGGGGGTGGTACTGAAGCTTTCTTT. It encodes CATGGGGTEAFF.

V and J are TRBV5-1 and TRBJ1-6, with D perhaps TRBD1 (5 bases). Germline values: CDR1 SGHRS, CDR2 YFSETQ. The CDR3 runs 13 residues. The germline V and J ends were trimmed by 4 bases and 14 bases, with 16 bases remaining between them. The CDR3 is CASSDAVAGALHF. The DNA of the CDR3 is TGCGCCAGCAGCGACGCGGTGGCGGGGGCCCTCCACTTT. The variable domain in full, completed from reference TRBV5-1 and TRBJ1-6, reads KAGVTQTPRYLIKTRGQQVTLSCSPISGHRSVSWYQQTPGQGLQFLFEYFSETQRNKGNFPGRFSGRQFSNSRSEMNVSTLELGDSALYLCASSDAVAGALHFGNGTRLTVT.

The chain couples TRBV7-6 to TRBJ1-1; the D is unclear. This CDR3 spans 13 amino acids. V was clipped by 5 bases and J by 0 bases, with 7 bases between them. CDR1 SGHVS and CDR2 FNYEAQ come from the germline V gene. This chain's CDR3 is CASSTYVNTEAFF. CDR3 nucleotides: TGTGCCAGCAGCACCTACGTGAACACTGAAGCTTTCTTT. Variable domain in full (rest from reference TRBV7-6 and TRBJ1-1): GAGVSQSPRYKVTKRGQDVALRCDPISGHVSLYWYRQALGQGPEFLTYFNYEAQQDKSGLPNDRFSAERPEGSISTLTIQRTEQRDSAMYRCASSTYVNTEAFFGQGTRLTVV.

The genes are TRBV4-1 and TRBJ2-3; 8 nucleotides agree with TRBD1. From germline, CDR1 is MGHRA and CDR2 YSYEKL. The CDR3 extends over 14 amino acids. The V segment lost 6 bases and the J segment 9 bases; nucleotides outside the gene matches: 11. CDR3 sequence (DNA): TGCGCCAGCAGTTCAGGGGGCCTCACAGTGACGCAGTATTTT. Translation: CASSSGGLTVTQYF.

The chain couples TRBV7-2 to TRBJ1-3; D unresolved. V was cut by 5 bases and J by 0 bases, with 11 bases left in between. Germline V CDR1 and CDR2: SGHTA, FQGNSA. The CDR3 length is 15 residues. CDR3 region: CASSLPPGSGNTIYF. The CDR3 DNA reads as TGTGCCAGCAGCCTCCCCCCCGGCTCTGGAAACACCATATATTTT.

J is TRBJ1-1 and V is TRBV19, with D possibly TRBD1 on 5 matching bases. Trimming stripped 7 bases from V and 3 bases from J, with 15 bases between. There are 14 residues in the CDR3. CDR1 is LNHDA, CDR2 SQIVND, per germline (reference sequence). The CDR3: CASNPSGIYTEAFF. The CDR3 coding sequence is TGTGCCAGTAATCCTTCAGGGATTTACACTGAAGCTTTCTTT.

V gene TRBV12-3 or TRBV12-4 combines with J gene TRBJ1-5; no clear D. V lost 6 bases, J lost 6 bases, and 12 bases lay in between. This CDR3 has 13 residues. For the CDR3, the DNA is TGTGCCAGCAGCCCCGTGGCTGCTCAGCCCCAGCATTTT. This sequence encodes CASSPVAAQPQHF.

V gene TRBV27 combines with J gene TRBJ2-1, with TRBD2 identical over 7 bases. The V and J ends lost 6 bases and 8 bases, in that order; junction bases with no gene match: 10. Germline V gene sequence: CDR1 MNHEY, CDR2 SMNVEV (reference sequence). The CDR3 is 14 amino acids. DNA of the CDR3: TGTGCCAGCAGGAGCGGGGCCTTCATCGATGAGCAGTTCTTC. Protein: CASRSGAFIDEQFF.

The V call is TRBV9, the J call TRBJ2-3; maybe TRBD1 (5 bases). CDR3 length: 16 amino acids. Trimming took off 0 bases at V and 5 bases at J, with 16 bases between the two ends. Germline CDR1 SGDLS, CDR2 YYNGEE. DNA of the CDR3: TGTGCCAGCAGCGTAGGGGGTGGGGCCCTTGGAGATACGCAGTATTTT. It is translated as CASSVGGGALGDTQYF.